This T cell receptor beta chain was sequenced during a study of T cell responses to AZD1222 COVID-19 vaccine. Points from the study as a whole: Reportedly, nearly half the spike-specific TCRs target unmutated variant regions.

Remarks on this clone: The antigen is undetermined.

Libraries were prepared by immunoSEQ multiplex PCR; TCRdb keeps only in-frame clonotypes and omits some of them. The profile covers over 55,000 clones, with about four fifths appearing a single time and about 7% taken by the ten largest. With 4 bases removed from V and 9 bases from J, the gap between germline ends came to 7 bases. This CDR3 is 11 amino acids long. Per germline, CDR1 SEHNR and CDR2 FQNEAQ (reference sequence). The sequence was collected from an adult in good health. V is TRBV7-9 and J is TRBJ2-1; D call uncertain. The sequences come from peripheral blood, collected on day 0 of AZD1222 vaccination. The CDR3 DNA reads as TGTGCCAGCAGCTCCCAAGGTGAGCAGTTCTTC. Residues: CASSSQGEQFF. Full variable domain (missing parts from reference TRBV7-9 and TRBJ2-1): DTGVSQNPRHKITKRGQNVTFRCDPISEHNRLYWYRQTLGQGPEFLTYFQNEAQLEKSRLLSDRFSAERPKGSFSTLEIQRTEQGDSAMYLCASSSQGEQFFGPGTRLTVL.